This T cell receptor (beta chain) was found in a study of CD8 T cells in ankylosing spondylitis. This clonotype turned up a few times. What it binds is unknown. This CDR3 is built from 14 residues. CDR1 is LNHNV and CDR2 is YYDKDF in the germline V gene (reference sequence). Trimming shortened V by 0 bases and J by 3 bases, and 9 bases separated the two germline ends. Scientists made TCR beta libraries using quantitative 5'-RACE with molecular barcodes. One entry per CDR3 protein results from TCRdb running MiXCR on the 5' RACE reads. The data hold some 220,000 distinct CDR3 sequences, with 10% to 13% observed a single time. Study-wide results and caveats: Relatively scarce in peripheral blood, disease-linked clones were CD8+. Disease-linked clones were reportedly significantly enriched in matched ankylosing spondylitis synovial fluid. Among TCR beta sequences, a motif of 7 to 9 highly homologous variants appeared characteristic of ankylosing spondylitis blood.

What was sequenced was blood, either unsorted or a sorted T cell fraction (not recorded which). The origin of this receptor is a male donor with ankylosing spondylitis or in good health (not recorded which). The chain employs TRBV15 and TRBJ2-7; no reliable D call. The CDR3 DNA reads TGTGCCACCAGCAGAGATTTAACATTCTACGAGCAGTACTTC. This translates into CATSRDLTFYEQYF.